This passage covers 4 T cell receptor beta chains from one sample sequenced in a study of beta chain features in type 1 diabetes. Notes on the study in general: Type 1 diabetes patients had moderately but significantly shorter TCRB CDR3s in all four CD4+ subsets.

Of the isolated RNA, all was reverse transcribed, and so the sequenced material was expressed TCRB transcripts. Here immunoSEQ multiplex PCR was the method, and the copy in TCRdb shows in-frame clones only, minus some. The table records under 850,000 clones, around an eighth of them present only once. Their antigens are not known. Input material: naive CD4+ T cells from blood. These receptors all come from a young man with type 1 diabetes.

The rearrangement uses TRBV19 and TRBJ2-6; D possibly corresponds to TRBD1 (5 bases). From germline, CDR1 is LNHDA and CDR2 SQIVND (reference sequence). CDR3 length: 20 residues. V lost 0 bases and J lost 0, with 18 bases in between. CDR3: CASSIDRGRAVSSGANVLTF. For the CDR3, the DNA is TGTGCCAGTAGTATAGATAGGGGCAGGGCAGTTTCCTCTGGGGCCAACGTCCTGACTTTC.

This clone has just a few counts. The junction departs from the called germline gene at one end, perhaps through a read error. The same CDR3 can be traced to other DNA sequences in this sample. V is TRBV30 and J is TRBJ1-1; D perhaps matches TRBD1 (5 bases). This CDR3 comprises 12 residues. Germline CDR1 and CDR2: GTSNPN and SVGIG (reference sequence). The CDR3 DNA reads TGTGCCTGGAGTCACCCCGGGACTGAGGCTTTCTTT. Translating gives CAWSHPGTEAFF.

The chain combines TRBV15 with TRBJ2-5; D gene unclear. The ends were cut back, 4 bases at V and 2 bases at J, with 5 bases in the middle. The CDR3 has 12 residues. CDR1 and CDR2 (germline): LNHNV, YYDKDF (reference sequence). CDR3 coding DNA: TGTGCCACCAGCACAGGACAAGAGACCCAGTACTTC. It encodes CATSTGQETQYF.

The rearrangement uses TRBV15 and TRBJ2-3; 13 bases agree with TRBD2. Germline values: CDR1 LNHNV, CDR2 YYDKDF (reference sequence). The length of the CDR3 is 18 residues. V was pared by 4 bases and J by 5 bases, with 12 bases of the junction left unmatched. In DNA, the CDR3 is TGTGCCACCAGCACCGGACTAGCGGGGGCCCTCTTGGGAGATACGCAGTATTTT. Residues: CATSTGLAGALLGDTQYF.